This entry concerns a single TCR beta chain. These data belong to a study of blood T cell repertoires in COVID-19. Study overall: COVID-19 samples from acute and convalescent phases originated in the United States, Italy and Spain. Sources were T cells, B-cell-depleted T cells, or PBMCs; the material itself was cDNA or gDNA.

Per the original methods: Using reference gene primer amplification, nucleated cell counts were estimated. The data were produced by immunoSEQ multiplex PCR, yet TCRdb's version contains in-frame clones alone and is incomplete. The V and J calls and clone size come from that table; D and trimming were worked out from the DNA. The profile shows about 200,000 clones, 80% to 85% of them singletons. In Seattle, patients joined the study during active infection and were tracked longitudinally. The sample comprised peripheral blood. This receptor was identified in a woman aged 80 or over with COVID-19, enrolled during active disease.

This chain's CDR3 is CASSAGTGFSGNTIYF. The CDR3 DNA is TGTGCCAGCTCAGCCGGGACAGGGTTCTCTGGAAACACCATATATTTT. The J gene is TRBJ1-3, the V gene TRBV18, with TRBD1 matching 9 bases. The CDR3 runs 16 residues. V shed 5 bases and J 0 bases; nucleotides not matched to a gene: 5. CDR1 and CDR2 from the germline V gene are KGHSH and LQKENI.